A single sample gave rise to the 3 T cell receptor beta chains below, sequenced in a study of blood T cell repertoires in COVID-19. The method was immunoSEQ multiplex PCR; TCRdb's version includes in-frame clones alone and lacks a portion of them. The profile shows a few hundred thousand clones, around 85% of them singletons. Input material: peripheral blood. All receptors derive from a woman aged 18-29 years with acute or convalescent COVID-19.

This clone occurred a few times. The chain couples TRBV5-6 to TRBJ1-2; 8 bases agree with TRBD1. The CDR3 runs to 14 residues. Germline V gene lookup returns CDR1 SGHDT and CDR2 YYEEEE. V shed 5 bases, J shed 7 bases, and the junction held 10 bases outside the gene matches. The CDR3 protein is CASRAGQVKRGYTF. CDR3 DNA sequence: TGTGCCAGCAGAGCGGGACAGGTGAAGCGTGGCTACACCTTC. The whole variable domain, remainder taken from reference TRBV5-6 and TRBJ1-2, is DAGVTQSPTHLIKTRGQQVTLRCSPKSGHDTVSWYQQALGQGPQFIFQYYEEEERQRGNFPDRFSGHQFPNYSSELNVNALLLGDSALYLCASRAGQVKRGYTFGSGTRLTVV.

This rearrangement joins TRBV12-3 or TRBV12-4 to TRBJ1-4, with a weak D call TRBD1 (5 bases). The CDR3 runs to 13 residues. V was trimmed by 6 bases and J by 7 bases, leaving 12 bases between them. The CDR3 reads CASSPGFTEKLFF. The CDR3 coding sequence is TGTGCCAGCAGCCCAGGGTTTACTGAAAAACTGTTTTTT.

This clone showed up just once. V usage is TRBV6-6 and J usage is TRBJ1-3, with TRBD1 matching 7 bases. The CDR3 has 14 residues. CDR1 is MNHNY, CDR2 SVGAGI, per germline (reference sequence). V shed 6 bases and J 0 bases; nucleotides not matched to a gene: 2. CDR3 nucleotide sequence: TGTGCCAGCAGGACAGGGTCCTCTGGAAACACCATATATTTT. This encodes CASRTGSSGNTIYF.